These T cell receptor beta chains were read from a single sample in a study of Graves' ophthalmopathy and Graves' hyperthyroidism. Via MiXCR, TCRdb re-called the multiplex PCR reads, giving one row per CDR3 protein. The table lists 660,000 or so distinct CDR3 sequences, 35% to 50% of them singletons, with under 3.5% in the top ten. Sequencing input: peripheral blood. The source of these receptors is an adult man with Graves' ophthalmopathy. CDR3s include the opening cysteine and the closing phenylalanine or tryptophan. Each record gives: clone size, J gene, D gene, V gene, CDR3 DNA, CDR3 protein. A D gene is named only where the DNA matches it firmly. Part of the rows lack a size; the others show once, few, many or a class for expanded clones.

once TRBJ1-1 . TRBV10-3 TGTGCCAGCAGTGACCCGTGGCAGCAAGCTTTGAACACTGAAGCTTTCTTT CASSDPWQQALNTEAFF
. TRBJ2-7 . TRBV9 TGTGCCAGCAGCTTCCGCCCTAGTCTTTACGAGCAGTACTTC CASSFRPSLYEQYF
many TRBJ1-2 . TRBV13 TGTGCCAGCAGCTTAGACGGAACCTATGGCTACACCTTC CASSLDGTYGYTF
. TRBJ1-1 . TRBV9 TGTGCCAGCAGCGTAGCCGGGACGAACACTGAAGCTTTCTTT CASSVAGTNTEAFF
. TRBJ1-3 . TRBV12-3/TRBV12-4 TGTGCCAGCAGGGGGCCTTACACCATATATTTT CASRGPYTIYF
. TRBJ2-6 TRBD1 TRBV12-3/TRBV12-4 TGTGCCAGCAGACAAACAGGGGGCCCTGGGGCCAACGTCCTGACTTTC CASRQTGGPGANVLTF
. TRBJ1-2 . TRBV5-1 TGCGCCAGCAGCTTGGAAGGGACAATAGTAGGCTATGGCTACACCTTC CASSLEGTIVGYGYTF
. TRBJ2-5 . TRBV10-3 TGTGCCATCAGTGTAGGACAGGGACTAGGAGAAGAGACCCAGTACTTC CAISVGQGLGEETQYF
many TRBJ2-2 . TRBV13 TGTGCCAGCAGCGAAATACGTACCGGGGAGCTGTTTTTT CASSEIRTGELFF
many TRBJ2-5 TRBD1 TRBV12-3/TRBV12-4 TGTGCCAGCAGTCAGGGACAGGCTCGGACCCAGTACTTC CASSQGQARTQYF
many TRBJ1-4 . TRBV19 TGTGCCAGCCGGACAGTCTCTAATGAAAAACTGTTTTTT CASRTVSNEKLFF
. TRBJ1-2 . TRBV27 TGTGCCAGCAGTCCCTTAATGCGAGGCCGGGACGGCTACACCTTC CASSPLMRGRDGYTF
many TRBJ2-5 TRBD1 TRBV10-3 TGTGCCAGCAGTCCCGGGACAGGGTCGGAGACCCAGTACTTC CASSPGTGSETQYF
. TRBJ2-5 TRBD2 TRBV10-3 TGTGCCACCATGACGACTAGCGGGGGGGAGACCCAGTACTTC CATMTTSGGETQYF
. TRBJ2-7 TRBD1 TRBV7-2 TGTGCCAGCAGCTGGGGGACAGAGCAGCAGTACTTC CASSWGTEQQYF
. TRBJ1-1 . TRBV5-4 TGTGTCAGCAGCCGACAGACAGTGAACACTGAAGCTTTCTTT CVSSRQTVNTEAFF
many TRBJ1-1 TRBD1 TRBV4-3 TGCGCCAGCAGCCAGGGGGGAACAGGGGGGACTGAAGCTTTCTTT CASSQGGTGGTEAFF
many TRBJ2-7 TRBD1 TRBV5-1 TGCGCCAGCAGCCTAATGGGACAGAACTACGAGCAGTACTTC CASSLMGQNYEQYF
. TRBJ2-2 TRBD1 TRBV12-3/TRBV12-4 TGTGCCATCTCATGGCCAGGGGGAAGGTTCGGGGAGCTGTTTTTT CAISWPGGRFGELFF
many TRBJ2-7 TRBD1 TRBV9 TGTGCCAGCAGCGTAGAAGGACAGGCCAGCTCCTACGAGCAGTACTTC CASSVEGQASSYEQYF
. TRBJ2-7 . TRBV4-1 TGCGCCGGCAGCCAAGATGGACGGAAGCAGTACTTC CAGSQDGRKQYF
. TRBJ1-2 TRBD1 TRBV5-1 TGCGCCAGCAGCTTATGGACAGGCCAAGGCTACACCTTC CASSLWTGQGYTF
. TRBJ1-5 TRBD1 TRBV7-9 TGTGCCAGCAGCTACGGACAGGGGGGCCTGATCCAGCCCCAGCATTTT CASSYGQGGLIQPQHF
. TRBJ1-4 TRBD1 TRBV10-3 TGTGCCAGCAGCCTACAGACAGGGGGCGGCGAAAAACTGTTTTTT CASSLQTGGGEKLFF
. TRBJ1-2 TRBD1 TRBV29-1 TGCAGCGTCGGGGACAGAGAGGGGTGGGGCTACACCTTC CSVGDREGWGYTF
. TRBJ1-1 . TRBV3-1 TGTGCCAGCAGCCAAGGCAGGGCCTCTAGTGAAGCTTTCTTT CASSQGRASSEAFF
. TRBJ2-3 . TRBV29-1 TGCAGCGTTGGAATGATAGGGGGACGCACAGATACGCAGTATTTT CSVGMIGGRTDTQYF
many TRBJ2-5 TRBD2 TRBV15 TGTGCCACCAGCAGAGGGACTAGCGGGAGTCGCGAGACCCAGTACTTC CATSRGTSGSRETQYF
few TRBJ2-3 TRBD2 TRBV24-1 TGTGCCACCAGTGATTTAGCGGGAGACACAGATACGCAGTATTTT CATSDLAGDTDTQYF